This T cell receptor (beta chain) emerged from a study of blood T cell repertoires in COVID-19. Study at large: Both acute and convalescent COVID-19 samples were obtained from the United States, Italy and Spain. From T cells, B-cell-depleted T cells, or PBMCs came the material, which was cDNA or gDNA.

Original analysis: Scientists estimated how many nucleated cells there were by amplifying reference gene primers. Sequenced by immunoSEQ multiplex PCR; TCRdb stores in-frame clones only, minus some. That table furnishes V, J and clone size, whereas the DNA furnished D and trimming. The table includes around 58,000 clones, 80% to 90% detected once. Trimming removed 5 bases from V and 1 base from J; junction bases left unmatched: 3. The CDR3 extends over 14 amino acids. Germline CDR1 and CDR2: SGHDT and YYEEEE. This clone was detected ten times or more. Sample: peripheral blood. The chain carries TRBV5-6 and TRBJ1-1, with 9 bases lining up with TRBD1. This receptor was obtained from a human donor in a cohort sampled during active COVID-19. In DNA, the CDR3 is TGTGCCAGCAGTCGGGACAGGGCGAACACTGAAGCTTTCTTT. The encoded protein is CASSRDRANTEAFF. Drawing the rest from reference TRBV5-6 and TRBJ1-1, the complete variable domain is DAGVTQSPTHLIKTRGQQVTLRCSPKSGHDTVSWYQQALGQGPQFIFQYYEEEERQRGNFPDRFSGHQFPNYSSELNVNALLLGDSALYLCASSRDRANTEAFFGQGTRLTVV.